These 32 T cell receptor beta chains were all obtained from the same sample, sequenced in a study of OX40 agonist ivuxolimab in advanced cancers. Library construction relied on the immunoSEQ multiplex PCR assay. TCRdb stores this immuneACCESS table with in-frame sequences only. Part of the clones is absent; in the studies checked, under half of the shortfall reflects unresolved V genes, and no reason is known for the rest. The sample includes 90,000 to 95,000 clones, with around 87% observed a single time. The ten largest clones represent 4.5% to 5.5% of the sample. Specimen: CD4+ or CD8+ T cells sorted from blood, collected in a trial of the OX40 agonist ivuxolimab. All receptors derive from an adult with an advanced solid tumor such as melanoma, head and neck, liver or kidney cancer.

The rearrangement links TRBV4-1 to TRBJ2-4; TRBD2 aligns across 7 bases. The ends lost 1 base at V and 7 bases at J; junction bases unmatched: 7. Per the germline V gene, CDR1 is MGHRA and CDR2 is YSYEKL. The length of the CDR3 is 15 residues. The CDR3 sequence: CASSQGGTIRNIQYF. DNA for the CDR3: TGCGCCAGCAGCCAAGGCGGGACTATTCGGAACATTCAGTACTTC.

The rearrangement joins TRBV5-1 to TRBJ1-3; possibly TRBD1 for D (5 bases). This CDR3 spans 17 amino acids. V lost 3 bases to trimming and J lost 0 bases, with 16 bases between them. Germline values: CDR1 SGHRS, CDR2 YFSETQ. CDR3 nucleotide sequence: TGCGCCAGCAGCTGGCAGGGAATTATCGGCTCTGGAAACACCATATATTTT. This gives the protein CASSWQGIIGSGNTIYF.

This clone was observed once. The chain has TRBV6-6 and TRBJ1-2; 8 bases agree with TRBD1. Germline values: CDR1 MNHNY, CDR2 SVGAGI (reference sequence). This CDR3 is built from 14 residues. V lost 0 bases and J lost 7; bases outside the gene matches: 4. CDR3 loop: CASSYSVGQGGYTF. In DNA, the CDR3 is TGTGCCAGCAGTTACTCGGTCGGACAGGGTGGCTACACCTTC.

V gene TRBV23-1 combines with J gene TRBJ1-5; 8 bases are shared with TRBD1. TRBV23-1 is classed as an ORF, of uncertain function. This CDR3 is built from 17 residues. V lost 0 bases, J lost 6 bases, and 10 bases stayed unmatched. The CDR3 is CASSQSAATGDLQPQHF. DNA for the CDR3: TGCGCCAGCAGTCAATCTGCCGCGACAGGGGATCTTCAGCCCCAGCATTTT.

The chain combines TRBV11-2 with TRBJ2-7; D is ambiguous. This CDR3 spans 11 amino acids. The V gene's germline CDR1 is SGHAT and CDR2 FQNNGV. Trimming pared 5 bases from V and 7 bases from J, leaving 9 bases between. The chain's CDR3 is CASSPLTEQYF. CDR3 nucleotide sequence: TGTGCCAGCAGCCCCCTCACTGAGCAGTACTTC.

V gene TRBV6-5 combines with J gene TRBJ1-6; a weak D match, TRBD1 (6 bases). The CDR3 has 15 amino acids. Trimming removed 6 bases from V and 10 bases from J, with 19 bases in between. Germline CDR1 and CDR2: MNHEY and SVGAGI. The CDR3 region is CASSGQSGDSSPLHF. The CDR3 bases are TGTGCCAGCAGCGGACAGTCGGGCGATTCCTCACCCCTCCACTTT.

Concerning this clone: In the same sample, other DNA sequences code for this CDR3. J is TRBJ2-3 and V is TRBV30; 13 positions agree with TRBD2. The CDR3 loop spans 15 amino acids. The germline CDR1 and CDR2 sequences are GTSNPN and SVGIG (reference sequence). V was clipped by 7 bases and J by 1 base; unmatched bases: 5. The CDR3 sequence: CASRLAGGRTDTQYF. The CDR3 DNA sequence: TGTGCCTCCAGACTAGCGGGAGGTCGCACAGATACGCAGTATTTT. The full variable domain, in which reference TRBV30 and TRBJ2-3 provide the parts outside the CDR3, is SQTIHQWPATLVQPVGSPLSLECTVEGTSNPNLYWYRQAAGRGLQLLFYSVGIGQISSEVPQNLSASRPQDRQFILSSKKLLLSDSGFYLCASRLAGGRTDTQYFGPGTRLTVL.

The gene calls are TRBV5-4 and TRBJ2-5, with 8 bases that match TRBD2. J lost 3 bases, V lost 0 bases, and 4 bases had no gene match. The CDR3 loop spans 15 amino acids. From germline, CDR1 is SGHNT and CDR2 YYREEE (reference sequence). In DNA, the CDR3 is TGTGCCAGCAGCTTGGCGGGGGGGGCCAAAGAGACCCAGTACTTC. Protein: CASSLAGGAKETQYF.

DNA of the CDR3: TGTGCCAGCAGCTGGTCGGGGGGGAACACTGAAGCTTTCTTT. It encodes CASSWSGGNTEAFF. The chain recombines TRBV11-2 with TRBJ1-1; weak D call: TRBD1 (5 bases). With 4 bases removed from V and 1 base from J, the gap between germline ends came to 10 bases. There are 14 residues in the CDR3. Germline V CDR1 and CDR2: SGHAT, FQNNGV.

The chain employs TRBV7-2 and TRBJ2-2, with 9 bases aligning to TRBD2. Germline V gives CDR1 SGHTA, CDR2 FQGNSA. The CDR3 has 15 amino acids. Trimming removed 1 base from V and 6 bases from J; junction bases left unmatched: 3. The CDR3 protein is CASSLGGLASGELFF. In DNA, the CDR3 is TGTGCCAGCAGCTTAGGGGGACTAGCCTCCGGGGAGCTGTTTTTT.

This sequence joins TRBV5-1 and TRBJ1-2; the D is unclear. The CDR3 is made up of 14 amino acids. CDR1 SGHRS and CDR2 YFSETQ come from the germline V gene. V lost 6 bases and J lost 5, with 17 bases in between. The CDR3 bases are TGCGCCAGCAACACCGGGCCTTACGAATATGGCTACACCTTC. Amino acids: CASNTGPYEYGYTF.

This clone appeared a single time. CDR3 bases: TGTGCCATCAGGGACAGCAATCAGCCCCAGCATTTT. Translation gives CAIRDSNQPQHF. V gene TRBV10-3 combines with J gene TRBJ1-5; D gene uncertain. V was shortened by 6 bases and J by 1 base, with 4 bases between the two germline ends. CDR1 and CDR2 from the germline V gene are ENHRY and SYGVKD. The CDR3 is 12 residues long.

The CDR3 nucleotides are TGTGCCACCAGCAGAGCGGGATCGCAAGAGACCCAGTACTTC. It encodes CATSRAGSQETQYF. The genes are TRBV15 and TRBJ2-5; possibly TRBD2 for D (5 bases). The CDR3 loop spans 14 amino acids. Germline assignment: CDR1 LNHNV and CDR2 YYDKDF (reference sequence). V lost 1 base to trimming and J lost 2 bases, with 8 bases between them. The full variable domain, completed using reference TRBV15 and TRBJ2-5, is DAMVIQNPRYQVTQFGKPVTLSCSQTLNHNVMYWYQQKSSQAPKLLFHYYDKDFNNEADTPDNFQSRRPNTSFCFLDIRSPGLGDTAMYLCATSRAGSQETQYFGPGTRLLVL.

The chain is built from TRBV9 and TRBJ1-2; D uncertain. V was trimmed by 0 bases and J by 7 bases, leaving 13 bases between them. The CDR3 covers 14 residues. Germline lookup yields CDR1 SGDLS and CDR2 YYNGEE. In DNA form, the CDR3 reads TGTGCCAGCAGCGTAGGAGGGAGGGAAGCTGGCTACACCTTC. Its translation is CASSVGGREAGYTF.

The rearrangement links TRBV28 to TRBJ2-3; TRBD2 matches 14 bases. The CDR3 length is 17 residues. CDR1 MDHEN and CDR2 SYDVKM come from the germline V gene. V was clipped by 6 bases and J by 1 base; unmatched bases: 6. As DNA, the CDR3 is TGTGCCAGCAGCGAATTGACTAGCGGGAGGGGCACAGATACGCAGTATTTT. Its protein is CASSELTSGRGTDTQYF.

The V call is TRBV7-2, the J call TRBJ2-2, with 13 bases identical to TRBD2. The CDR3 totals 16 residues. The germline CDR1 and CDR2 sequences are SGHTA and FQGNSA. The V gene end was trimmed by 5 bases and the J gene end by 4 bases; junction bases not matched to a gene: 4. In DNA, the CDR3 is TGTGCCAGCAGCCGGACTAGCGGGGGCATCACCGGGGAGCTGTTTTTT. As protein: CASSRTSGGITGELFF.

This clone has just a few counts. The rearrangement links TRBV2 to TRBJ2-1, with D possibly TRBD2 on 5 matching bases. The V and J ends lost 2 bases and 2 bases respectively, with 10 bases between them. Germline values: CDR1 SNHLY, CDR2 FYNNEI. The CDR3 runs 15 residues. CDR3 residues: CASSESDSPYNEQFF. The CDR3 DNA is TGTGCCAGCAGTGAATCGGACTCCCCCTACAATGAGCAGTTCTTC.

V usage is TRBV5-1 and J usage is TRBJ2-5; 13 bases are a match to TRBD2. The CDR3 extends over 18 amino acids. V trimming: 0 bases; J trimming: 1 base; junction bases outside the gene matches: 6. Germline assignment: CDR1 SGHRS and CDR2 YFSETQ. CDR3 sequence: CASSLDKGLAGIQETQYF. CDR3 sequence (DNA): TGCGCCAGCAGCTTGGATAAGGGACTAGCGGGGATCCAAGAGACCCAGTACTTC. Full variable domain (missing parts from reference TRBV5-1 and TRBJ2-5): KAGVTQTPRYLIKTRGQQVTLSCSPISGHRSVSWYQQTPGQGLQFLFEYFSETQRNKGNFPGRFSGRQFSNSRSEMNVSTLELGDSALYLCASSLDKGLAGIQETQYFGPGTRLLVL.

The chain is built from TRBV2 and TRBJ2-2; 9 bases are shared with TRBD1. The CDR3 spans 15 residues. Germline V gene lookup returns CDR1 SNHLY and CDR2 FYNNEI. J gave up 7 bases and V 4 bases, and 7 bases lay outside the gene matches. CDR3 nucleotide sequence: TGTGCCAGCAGTGGACGGACAGGGGTCGTCGGGGAGCTGTTTTTT. Amino acid sequence: CASSGRTGVVGELFF.

V and J are TRBV6-1 and TRBJ1-5; D gene ambiguous. The CDR3 has 13 residues. Per germline, CDR1 MNHNS and CDR2 SASEGT. The V and J ends lost 6 bases and 2 bases respectively, with 8 bases between them. This chain's CDR3 is CASSPQGNQPQHF. CDR3 DNA sequence: TGTGCCAGCAGCCCTCAGGGCAATCAGCCCCAGCATTTT.

This rearrangement joins TRBV30 to TRBJ1-4; no clear D gene. V was shortened by 0 bases and J by 4 bases, with 9 bases between the two germline ends. This CDR3 comprises 14 residues. Per the germline V gene, CDR1 is GTSNPN and CDR2 is SVGIG (reference sequence). The CDR3 sequence is CAWSVPGSNEKLFF. CDR3 coding DNA: TGTGCCTGGAGTGTACCGGGTAGTAATGAAAAACTGTTTTTT.

CDR3 amino acids: CASSFRTGGRSTEAFF. The CDR3 nucleotides are TGTGCCAGCAGTTTCAGGACAGGGGGCAGATCCACTGAAGCTTTCTTT. The genes are TRBV6-6 and TRBJ1-1; 11 bases agree with TRBD1. Germline values: CDR1 MNHNY, CDR2 SVGAGI (reference sequence). The CDR3 contains 16 residues. The V gene end was trimmed by 4 bases and the J gene end by 4 bases; junction bases not matched to a gene: 8.

The count of this clone is one. The chain carries TRBV5-1 and TRBJ2-7; 7 bases line up with TRBD1. The CDR3 has 13 residues. V gave up 4 bases and J gave up 2 bases; unmatched junction bases: 3. In germline, CDR1 is SGHRS, CDR2 YFSETQ. The CDR3 reads CASSLDRPYEQYF. The DNA for the CDR3 is TGCGCCAGCAGCCTGGACAGGCCCTACGAGCAGTACTTC. Filled out from reference TRBV5-1 and TRBJ2-7, the complete variable domain reads KAGVTQTPRYLIKTRGQQVTLSCSPISGHRSVSWYQQTPGQGLQFLFEYFSETQRNKGNFPGRFSGRQFSNSRSEMNVSTLELGDSALYLCASSLDRPYEQYFGPGTRLTVT.

V is TRBV10-3 and J is TRBJ2-1, with a weak D call TRBD2 (6 bases). Germline CDR1 and CDR2: ENHRY and SYGVKD. With 0 bases removed from V and 9 bases from J, the gap between germline ends came to 12 bases. The length of the CDR3 is 14 residues. The CDR3 reads CAISESGGSGEQFF. CDR3 sequence (DNA): TGTGCCATCAGTGAGTCGGGGGGATCCGGTGAGCAGTTCTTC.

The chain employs TRBV2 and TRBJ2-7; no definite D call. Trimming pared 2 bases from V and 6 bases from J, leaving 17 bases between. Germline CDR1 SNHLY, CDR2 FYNNEI. The CDR3 runs 15 residues. Written as DNA, the CDR3 is TGTGCCAGCAGTGAAAGTGGGATATCCCGTTCCGAGCAGTACTTC. Amino acid sequence: CASSESGISRSEQYF.

The gene calls are TRBV21-1 and TRBJ1-5; the D call in the table, TRBD1, was not verified against the DNA. TRBV21-1 is termed a pseudogene. The CDR3 runs 18 residues. CDR3 in amino acids: CASSTNPQTGSSNQPQHF. The CDR3 DNA is TGTGCCAGCAGCACTAACCCTCAAACAGGGAGTAGCAATCAGCCCCAGCATTTT.

This clone was seen a single time. This sequence joins TRBV19 and TRBJ1-1; D gene ambiguous. Germline CDR1 and CDR2: LNHDA and SQIVND (reference sequence). With 1 base removed from V and 1 base from J, the gap between germline ends came to 7 bases. There are 14 residues in the CDR3. The CDR3: CASSIVLGNTEAFF. DNA of the CDR3: TGTGCCAGTAGTATAGTACTTGGGAACACTGAAGCTTTCTTT. The full variable domain, completed using reference TRBV19 and TRBJ1-1, is DGGITQSPKYLFRKEGQNVTLSCEQNLNHDAMYWYRQDPGQGLRLIYYSQIVNDFQKGDIAEGYSVSREKKESFPLTVTSAQKNPTAFYLCASSIVLGNTEAFFGQGTRLTVV.

This clone appeared a few times. The rearrangement uses TRBV28 and TRBJ2-7, with D perhaps assigned TRBD1 or TRBD2 (5 bases each). The CDR3 consists of 15 residues. Germline CDR1 MDHEN, CDR2 SYDVKM. The V gene lost 7 bases and the J gene lost 4 bases, with 20 bases spanning the gap. The CDR3 loop reads CASTSTGTADYEQYF. CDR3 DNA: TGTGCCAGCACCTCCACCGGGACGGCGGATTACGAGCAGTACTTC.

This clone was counted a few times. This chain uses TRBV27 with TRBJ2-2; D possibly corresponds to TRBD2 (6 bases). V lost 0 bases to trimming and J lost 3 bases, with 11 bases between them. This CDR3 comprises 16 residues. In germline, CDR1 is MNHEY, CDR2 SMNVEV (reference sequence). The CDR3 spells CASSLSGRMDTGELFF. DNA of the CDR3: TGTGCCAGCAGTTTATCGGGGAGGATGGACACCGGGGAGCTGTTTTTT.

This rearrangement joins TRBV5-6 to TRBJ2-3; 7 nucleotides align to TRBD2. Germline V gene data show CDR1 as SGHDT and CDR2 as YYEEEE. V was pared by 0 bases and J by 0 bases, with 1 base of the junction left unmatched. The CDR3 loop spans 15 amino acids. The DNA for the CDR3 is TGTGCCAGCAGCTTGGTCGGGAGGAGCACAGATACGCAGTATTTT. Translated: CASSLVGRSTDTQYF.

In DNA form, the CDR3 reads TGTGCCAGCAGTTTGGGCCGATACTATGGCTACACCTTC. As protein: CASSLGRYYGYTF. V usage is TRBV28 and J usage is TRBJ1-2; D call uncertain. V was trimmed by 3 bases and J by 3 bases, leaving 8 bases between them. Germline loops: CDR1 MDHEN, CDR2 SYDVKM. The CDR3 is 13 amino acids.

The J gene is TRBJ2-2, the V gene TRBV6-5, with TRBD2 identical over 10 bases. Germline-derived CDR1 and CDR2 are MNHEY and SVGAGI. CDR3 size: 14 residues. V was clipped by 6 bases and J by 5 bases; unmatched bases: 3. The CDR3 sequence is CASRHSGGTGELFF. The CDR3 DNA is TGTGCCAGCAGACATAGCGGGGGGACCGGGGAGCTGTTTTTT.